This T cell receptor (beta chain) was sequenced during a study of T-cell reconstitution after alpha-beta-depleted transplantation in children. Study outcomes and limitations: Where some patients showed high TCRbeta diversity at day 60, it came from recipient T cells and thymic progenitors that had survived. T-cell counts and diversity were attributed mostly to newly produced T cells one year after transplant. At around two months after transplant, the alpha-beta T cells were reportedly derived from several hundred expanded clones that came from non-depleted graft cells.

The table lists this clonotype with a few counts. Its antigen remains unidentified. The TCRbeta library incorporated unique molecular identifiers. Using its own MiXCR run on the PCR reads, TCRdb lists one record per CDR3 protein. The table has fewer than 750,000 distinct CDR3 sequences, roughly 23% seen once. With 0 bases removed from V and 0 bases from J, the gap between germline ends came to 6 bases. The CDR3 loop spans 14 amino acids. Germline CDR1 is LNHNV and CDR2 is YYDKDF (reference sequence). The chain recombines TRBV15 with TRBJ2-7, with D hard to call. The TCR sequence derives from a boy younger than two who had a stem cell transplant for acute myeloid leukemia, so the T cells may come from the graft donor. The source material was PBMCs, mostly from graft donor cells, sampled 360 days after TCRalphabeta/CD19-depleted stem cell transplant. The CDR3 DNA reads TGTGCCACCAGCAGAGACCGGGCCTCCTACGAGCAGTACTTC. Translated: CATSRDRASYEQYF.